These T cell receptor beta chains were read from a single sample in a study of T cell responses to AZD1222 COVID-19 vaccine. Repertoires were generated with immunoSEQ multiplex PCR, while TCRdb's copy carries only in-frame clones and drops some. This repertoire shows about 90,000 clones, under 95% found once; its top ten account for around 5.2%. The sequences come from peripheral blood, collected on day 0 of MenACWY control vaccination. Every receptor here comes from an adult in good health. CDR3s include the opening cysteine and the closing phenylalanine or tryptophan. The D gene is left open where the match is weak. Clone sizes are given selectively: once, few, many, or a class where the clone is expanded.

v_gene: TRBV18
d_gene: -
abundance: -
j_gene: TRBJ1-2
CDR3aa: CASSPPNREDGYTF
CDR3nt: TGTGCCAGCTCACCACCGAATCGGGAGGATGGCTACACCTTC

v_gene: TRBV21-1
d_gene: -
abundance: few
j_gene: TRBJ2-7
CDR3aa: CASRSSGTSWVSYEQYF
CDR3nt: TGTGCCAGCAGGTCCTCGGGGACAAGCTGGGTATCCTACGAGCAGTACTTC

v_gene: TRBV28
d_gene: TRBD1
abundance: -
j_gene: TRBJ1-1
CDR3aa: CASSPGTGSTEAFF
CDR3nt: TGTGCCAGCAGTCCCGGGACAGGGTCTACTGAAGCTTTCTTT

v_gene: TRBV5-1
d_gene: TRBD2
abundance: -
j_gene: TRBJ2-7
CDR3aa: CASSLGGTSGPSYEQYF
CDR3nt: TGCGCCAGCAGCTTGGGGGGGACTAGCGGGCCTTCCTACGAGCAGTACTTC

v_gene: TRBV5-1
d_gene: TRBD1
abundance: -
j_gene: TRBJ1-2
CDR3aa: CASSFSTGAGYTF
CDR3nt: TGCGCCAGCAGCTTTTCGACAGGGGCTGGCTACACCTTC

v_gene: TRBV23-1
d_gene: -
abundance: -
j_gene: TRBJ1-5
CDR3aa: CASSSDKQDCSNQPQHF
CDR3nt: TGCGCCAGCAGTTCAGACAAGCAAGATTGTAGCAATCAGCCCCAGCATTTT

v_gene: TRBV28
d_gene: TRBD2
abundance: -
j_gene: TRBJ2-3
CDR3aa: CASSSPGLAGGPDTQYF
CDR3nt: TGTGCCAGCAGCTCCCCGGGACTAGCGGGGGGTCCCGATACGCAGTATTTT

v_gene: TRBV10-3
d_gene: -
abundance: -
j_gene: TRBJ1-2
CDR3aa: CAISGGAYGYTF
CDR3nt: TGTGCCATCAGCGGGGGGGCCTATGGCTACACCTTC

v_gene: TRBV5-1
d_gene: TRBD1
abundance: -
j_gene: TRBJ1-1
CDR3aa: CASSPGQGSAEAFF
CDR3nt: TGCGCCAGCAGCCCGGGACAGGGTAGCGCTGAAGCTTTCTTT

v_gene: TRBV24-1
d_gene: -
abundance: once
j_gene: TRBJ2-3
CDR3aa: CATSDFTGGSTDTQYF
CDR3nt: TGTGCCACCAGTGATTTTACAGGAGGGAGCACAGATACGCAGTATTTT

v_gene: TRBV7-9
d_gene: -
abundance: -
j_gene: TRBJ2-7
CDR3aa: CASSSKRYEQYF
CDR3nt: TGTGCCAGCAGCTCGAAACGATACGAGCAGTACTTC

v_gene: TRBV3-1/TRBV3-2
d_gene: -
abundance: -
j_gene: TRBJ1-4
CDR3aa: CASSRLQGGLSNEKLFF
CDR3nt: TGTGCCAGCAGCCGTCTTCAAGGGGGACTTTCTAATGAAAAACTGTTTTTT

v_gene: TRBV5-4
d_gene: -
abundance: -
j_gene: TRBJ1-2
CDR3aa: CASSEGVGAAYGYTF
CDR3nt: TGTGCCAGCTCCGAAGGGGTCGGGGCCGCCTATGGCTACACCTTC

v_gene: TRBV2
d_gene: -
abundance: -
j_gene: TRBJ1-1
CDR3aa: CASSDIPNTEAFF
CDR3nt: TGTGCCAGCAGTGATATTCCCAACACTGAAGCTTTCTTT

v_gene: TRBV2
d_gene: -
abundance: -
j_gene: TRBJ2-7
CDR3aa: CASNRQLESEQYF
CDR3nt: TGTGCCAGCAACCGGCAGTTGGAAAGCGAGCAGTACTTC

v_gene: TRBV11-1
d_gene: TRBD2
abundance: -
j_gene: TRBJ2-5
CDR3aa: CASRTSGRAGGETQYF
CDR3nt: TGTGCCAGCAGGACTAGCGGGAGGGCCGGGGGAGAGACCCAGTACTTC

v_gene: TRBV10-1
d_gene: -
abundance: -
j_gene: TRBJ1-1
CDR3aa: CASSENRDNTEAFF
CDR3nt: TGCGCCAGCAGTGAGAACAGAGATAACACTGAAGCTTTCTTT

v_gene: TRBV3-1/TRBV3-2
d_gene: TRBD1
abundance: -
j_gene: TRBJ1-2
CDR3aa: CASSLAGTGLSGYTF
CDR3nt: TGTGCCAGCAGCCTCGCTGGGACAGGGCTTAGTGGCTACACCTTC

v_gene: TRBV23-1
d_gene: -
abundance: -
j_gene: TRBJ1-5
CDR3aa: CASSHQYSNQPQHF
CDR3nt: TGCGCCAGCAGTCATCAGTATAGCAATCAGCCCCAGCATTTT

v_gene: TRBV4-3
d_gene: -
abundance: -
j_gene: TRBJ1-1
CDR3aa: CASSQEIRGTEAFF
CDR3nt: TGCGCCAGCAGCCAAGAAATAAGAGGGACTGAAGCTTTCTTT

v_gene: TRBV7-9
d_gene: -
abundance: -
j_gene: TRBJ1-4
CDR3aa: CASSLASTGDNEKLFF
CDR3nt: TGTGCCAGCAGCTTAGCGTCGACGGGAGATAATGAAAAACTGTTTTTT

v_gene: TRBV10-2
d_gene: TRBD1
abundance: -
j_gene: TRBJ2-3
CDR3aa: CASRRQGESTDTQYF
CDR3nt: TGCGCCAGCAGGAGACAGGGGGAGAGCACAGATACGCAGTATTTT

v_gene: TRBV5-1
d_gene: -
abundance: -
j_gene: TRBJ2-1
CDR3aa: CASSLGGSNEQFF
CDR3nt: TGCGCCAGCAGCTTGGGCGGATCCAATGAGCAGTTCTTC

v_gene: TRBV5-1
d_gene: -
abundance: -
j_gene: TRBJ1-5
CDR3aa: CASSLAGAATQPQHF
CDR3nt: TGCGCCAGCAGCTTAGCCGGGGCGGCAACTCAGCCCCAGCATTTT

v_gene: TRBV18
d_gene: TRBD1
abundance: -
j_gene: TRBJ2-3
CDR3aa: CASSQRQGRADTQYF
CDR3nt: TGTGCCAGCTCACAGAGACAGGGAAGGGCAGATACGCAGTATTTT

v_gene: TRBV28
d_gene: TRBD1
abundance: -
j_gene: TRBJ2-7
CDR3aa: CASSSSGTGANEQYF
CDR3nt: TGTGCCAGCAGTTCTTCCGGGACAGGGGCAAACGAGCAGTACTTC

v_gene: TRBV7-6
d_gene: TRBD2
abundance: -
j_gene: TRBJ2-3
CDR3aa: CASSTSSGGANTQYF
CDR3nt: TGTGCCAGCAGCACGTCTAGCGGGGGCGCAAATACGCAGTATTTT

v_gene: TRBV10-2
d_gene: -
abundance: -
j_gene: TRBJ2-1
CDR3aa: CASSEWDSWGEQFF
CDR3nt: TGCGCCAGCAGTGAATGGGACTCCTGGGGTGAGCAGTTCTTC

v_gene: TRBV28
d_gene: -
abundance: -
j_gene: TRBJ2-5
CDR3aa: CASSFSETQYF
CDR3nt: TGTGCCAGCAGTTTTTCTGAGACCCAGTACTTC

v_gene: TRBV6-4
d_gene: TRBD1
abundance: -
j_gene: TRBJ2-3
CDR3aa: CASSRDRDSTQYF
CDR3nt: TGTGCCAGCAGCCGGGACAGGGACTCTACGCAGTATTTT

v_gene: TRBV11-2
d_gene: -
abundance: once
j_gene: TRBJ2-7
CDR3aa: CASSLGLGEWYEQYF
CDR3nt: TGTGCCAGCAGCTTAGGGCTAGGGGAATGGTACGAGCAGTACTTC

v_gene: TRBV15
d_gene: -
abundance: -
j_gene: TRBJ1-3
CDR3aa: CATSRGTGFGNTIYF
CDR3nt: TGTGCCACCAGCAGGGGAACAGGGTTTGGAAACACCATATATTTT

v_gene: TRBV7-6
d_gene: -
abundance: -
j_gene: TRBJ1-6
CDR3aa: CASSFGTVGSPLHF
CDR3nt: TGTGCCAGCAGCTTCGGGACGGTCGGCTCACCCCTCCACTTT

v_gene: TRBV2
d_gene: TRBD1
abundance: -
j_gene: TRBJ1-2
CDR3aa: CASSVTGGSNYGYTF
CDR3nt: TGTGCCAGCAGTGTTACAGGGGGAAGTAACTATGGCTACACCTTC

v_gene: TRBV27
d_gene: -
abundance: -
j_gene: TRBJ1-5
CDR3aa: CASSLGADYSNQPQHF
CDR3nt: TGTGCCAGCAGTTTAGGGGCAGACTATAGCAATCAGCCCCAGCATTTT

v_gene: TRBV6-5
d_gene: -
abundance: -
j_gene: TRBJ1-6
CDR3aa: CASSQGLVSPLHF
CDR3nt: TGTGCCAGCAGTCAGGGGTTAGTATCACCCCTCCACTTT

v_gene: TRBV7-2
d_gene: TRBD2
abundance: -
j_gene: TRBJ2-5
CDR3aa: CASSLGLAGRKTQYF
CDR3nt: TGTGCCAGCAGCTTAGGCCTAGCGGGTCGCAAGACCCAGTACTTC

v_gene: TRBV19
d_gene: -
abundance: -
j_gene: TRBJ1-5
CDR3aa: CASQQGRGNQPQHF
CDR3nt: TGTGCCAGTCAACAGGGCCGGGGCAATCAGCCCCAGCATTTT

v_gene: TRBV7-9
d_gene: -
abundance: -
j_gene: TRBJ1-6
CDR3aa: CASSFGINSPLHF
CDR3nt: TGTGCCAGCAGCTTTGGGATTAATTCACCCCTCCACTTT

v_gene: TRBV6-4
d_gene: -
abundance: once
j_gene: TRBJ1-2
CDR3aa: CASSPAWVGANNYGYTF
CDR3nt: TGTGCCAGCAGTCCCGCTTGGGTTGGAGCGAATAACTATGGCTACACCTTC

v_gene: TRBV3-1/TRBV3-2
d_gene: -
abundance: many
j_gene: TRBJ2-7
CDR3aa: CASSQGTAGEQYF
CDR3nt: TGTGCCAGCAGCCAAGGGACAGCAGGCGAGCAGTACTTC

v_gene: TRBV11-2
d_gene: -
abundance: -
j_gene: TRBJ2-5
CDR3aa: CASSVRLETQYF
CDR3nt: TGTGCCAGCAGCGTCCGGTTGGAGACCCAGTACTTC

v_gene: TRBV5-1
d_gene: TRBD2
abundance: once
j_gene: TRBJ2-3
CDR3aa: CASSLFEGGADTQYF
CDR3nt: TGCGCCAGCAGCTTGTTCGAGGGAGGGGCAGATACGCAGTATTTT

v_gene: TRBV6-2/TRBV6-3
d_gene: -
abundance: -
j_gene: TRBJ2-2
CDR3aa: CASSVQTGELFF
CDR3nt: TGTGCCAGCAGCGTACAAACCGGGGAGCTGTTTTTT

v_gene: TRBV28
d_gene: -
abundance: -
j_gene: TRBJ1-2
CDR3aa: CASSSKWLERARGYTF
CDR3nt: TGTGCCAGCAGTTCTAAGTGGCTGGAGAGGGCTCGGGGCTACACCTTC

v_gene: TRBV11-2
d_gene: -
abundance: -
j_gene: TRBJ1-1
CDR3aa: CASSSNRNTEAFF
CDR3nt: TGTGCCAGCAGCTCCAACAGGAACACTGAAGCTTTCTTT

v_gene: TRBV5-1
d_gene: -
abundance: -
j_gene: TRBJ1-2
CDR3aa: CASSLDINYGYTF
CDR3nt: TGCGCCAGCAGCTTGGACATTAACTATGGCTACACCTTC

v_gene: TRBV28
d_gene: -
abundance: -
j_gene: TRBJ1-2
CDR3aa: CASSPGNYGYTF
CDR3nt: TGTGCCAGCAGTCCGGGGAACTATGGCTACACCTTC

v_gene: TRBV6-5
d_gene: -
abundance: -
j_gene: TRBJ1-6
CDR3aa: CASSAGARNSPLHF
CDR3nt: TGTGCCAGCAGCGCCGGGGCCAGGAATTCACCCCTCCACTTT

v_gene: TRBV18
d_gene: -
abundance: few
j_gene: TRBJ1-1
CDR3aa: CASSPGTWGLNTEAFF
CDR3nt: TGTGCCAGCTCACCCGGGACGTGGGGCCTCAACACTGAAGCTTTCTTT

v_gene: TRBV15
d_gene: -
abundance: -
j_gene: TRBJ2-2
CDR3aa: CATSRDRATTGELFF
CDR3nt: TGTGCCACCAGCAGAGATCGGGCGACCACCGGGGAGCTGTTTTTT

v_gene: TRBV5-1
d_gene: -
abundance: -
j_gene: TRBJ1-6
CDR3aa: CASSLELTTPLHF
CDR3nt: TGCGCCAGCAGCTTGGAACTTACCACACCCCTCCACTTT

v_gene: TRBV24-1
d_gene: -
abundance: -
j_gene: TRBJ2-3
CDR3aa: CATSDLPTGWTSGIGTDTQYF
CDR3nt: TGTGCCACCAGTGATTTGCCGACAGGATGGACGAGCGGGATAGGGACAGATACGCAGTATTTT

v_gene: TRBV7-2
d_gene: TRBD1
abundance: -
j_gene: TRBJ1-1
CDR3aa: CASSLDFRGRAFF
CDR3nt: TGTGCCAGCAGCTTGGACTTCAGGGGGCGAGCTTTCTTT

v_gene: TRBV29-1
d_gene: TRBD1
abundance: -
j_gene: TRBJ2-3
CDR3aa: CSVRGQGSDTQYF
CDR3nt: TGCAGCGTTAGGGGACAGGGTTCGGATACGCAGTATTTT

v_gene: TRBV10-2
d_gene: TRBD2
abundance: -
j_gene: TRBJ2-7
CDR3aa: CASRDALTSGRAYEQYF
CDR3nt: TGCGCCAGCAGAGACGCCCTTACTAGCGGGAGGGCCTACGAGCAGTACTTC

v_gene: TRBV7-9
d_gene: TRBD1
abundance: once
j_gene: TRBJ1-4
CDR3aa: CASSGGTGGDEKLFF
CDR3nt: TGTGCCAGCAGCGGAGGGACAGGGGGCGATGAAAAACTGTTTTTT

v_gene: TRBV10-3
d_gene: -
abundance: -
j_gene: TRBJ2-1
CDR3aa: CAISESTARISGEQFF
CDR3nt: TGTGCCATCAGTGAGTCGACGGCAAGGATTAGCGGTGAGCAGTTCTTC

v_gene: TRBV5-1
d_gene: -
abundance: -
j_gene: TRBJ1-4
CDR3aa: CASSSEATNEKLFF
CDR3nt: TGCGCCAGCAGCTCGGAGGCAACTAATGAAAAACTGTTTTTT